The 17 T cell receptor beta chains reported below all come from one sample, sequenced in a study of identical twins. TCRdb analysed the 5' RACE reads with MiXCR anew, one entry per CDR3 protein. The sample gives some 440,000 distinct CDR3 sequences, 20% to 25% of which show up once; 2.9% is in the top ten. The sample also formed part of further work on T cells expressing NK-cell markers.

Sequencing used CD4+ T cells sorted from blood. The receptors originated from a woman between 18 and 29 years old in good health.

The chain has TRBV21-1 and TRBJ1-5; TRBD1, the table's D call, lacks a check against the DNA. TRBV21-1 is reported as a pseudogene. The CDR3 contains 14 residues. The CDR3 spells CARIQGAGNQPQHF. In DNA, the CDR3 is TGTGCCAGGATACAGGGGGCTGGCAATCAGCCCCAGCATTTT.

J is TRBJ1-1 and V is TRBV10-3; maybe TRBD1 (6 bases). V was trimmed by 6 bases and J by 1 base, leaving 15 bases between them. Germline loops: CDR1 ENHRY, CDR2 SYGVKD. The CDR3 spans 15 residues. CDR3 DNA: TGTGCCATCAGCCCTCAGGGGATAGGGAACACTGAAGCTTTCTTT. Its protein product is CAISPQGIGNTEAFF.

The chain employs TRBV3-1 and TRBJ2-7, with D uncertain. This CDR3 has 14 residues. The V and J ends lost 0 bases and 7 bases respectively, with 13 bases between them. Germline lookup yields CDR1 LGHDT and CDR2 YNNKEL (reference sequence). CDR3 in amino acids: CASSQESTAGEQYF. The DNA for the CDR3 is TGTGCCAGCAGCCAAGAGAGTACAGCCGGTGAGCAGTACTTC.

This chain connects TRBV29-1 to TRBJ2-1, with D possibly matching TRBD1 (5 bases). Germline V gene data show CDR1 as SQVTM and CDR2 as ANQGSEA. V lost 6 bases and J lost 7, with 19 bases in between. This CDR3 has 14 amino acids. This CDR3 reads CSVVAGPWVNEQFF. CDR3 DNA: TGCAGCGTCGTAGCAGGGCCTTGGGTGAATGAGCAGTTCTTC.

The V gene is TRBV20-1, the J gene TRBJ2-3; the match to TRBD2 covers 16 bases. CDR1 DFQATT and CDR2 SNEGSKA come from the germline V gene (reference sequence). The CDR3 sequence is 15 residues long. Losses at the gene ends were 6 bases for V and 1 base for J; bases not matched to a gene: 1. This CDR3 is CSAGTSGRGTDTQYF. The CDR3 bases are TGCAGTGCGGGGACTAGCGGGAGGGGCACAGATACGCAGTATTTT.

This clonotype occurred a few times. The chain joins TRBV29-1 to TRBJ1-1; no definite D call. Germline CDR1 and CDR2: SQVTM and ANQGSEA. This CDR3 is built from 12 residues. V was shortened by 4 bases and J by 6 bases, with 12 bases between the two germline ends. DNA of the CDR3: TGCAGCGTTGTGCGAGGGAGGGCTGAAGCTTTCTTT. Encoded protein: CSVVRGRAEAFF.

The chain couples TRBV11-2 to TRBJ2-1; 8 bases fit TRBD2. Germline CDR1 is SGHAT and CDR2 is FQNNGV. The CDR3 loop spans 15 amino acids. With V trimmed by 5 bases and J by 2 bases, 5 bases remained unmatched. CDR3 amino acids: CASSPGTRAYNEQFF. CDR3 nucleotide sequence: TGTGCCAGCAGCCCCGGGACTAGGGCCTACAATGAGCAGTTCTTC.

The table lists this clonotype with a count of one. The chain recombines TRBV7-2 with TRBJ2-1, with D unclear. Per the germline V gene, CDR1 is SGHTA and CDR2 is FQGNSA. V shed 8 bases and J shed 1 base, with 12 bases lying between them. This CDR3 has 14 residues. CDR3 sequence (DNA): TGTGCCAGCGATTTATGGGGATCCTACAATGAGCAGTTCTTC. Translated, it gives CASDLWGSYNEQFF.

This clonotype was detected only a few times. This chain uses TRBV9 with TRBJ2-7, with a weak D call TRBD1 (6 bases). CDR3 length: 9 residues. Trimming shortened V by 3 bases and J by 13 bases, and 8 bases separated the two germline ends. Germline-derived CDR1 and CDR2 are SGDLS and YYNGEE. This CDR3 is CASSETGYF. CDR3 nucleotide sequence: TGTGCCAGCAGCGAGACAGGTTACTTC.

The DNA of the CDR3 is TGCAGCGTTGTGGAGGCGGGAGTCGGCACAGATACGCAGTATTTT. It codes for CSVVEAGVGTDTQYF. The chain is built from TRBV29-1 and TRBJ2-3, with 7 bases identical to TRBD2. The CDR3 is 15 amino acids. Germline CDR1 reads SQVTM; CDR2 reads ANQGSEA. V shed 4 bases, J shed 1 base, and the junction held 8 bases outside the gene matches.

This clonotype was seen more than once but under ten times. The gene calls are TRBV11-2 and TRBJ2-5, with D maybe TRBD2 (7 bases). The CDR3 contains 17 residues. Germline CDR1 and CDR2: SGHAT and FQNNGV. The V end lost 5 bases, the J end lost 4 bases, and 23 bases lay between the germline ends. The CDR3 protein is CASSPQLRGGLRETQYF. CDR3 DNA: TGTGCCAGCAGCCCCCAGTTGAGGGGGGGCCTGAGAGAGACCCAGTACTTC. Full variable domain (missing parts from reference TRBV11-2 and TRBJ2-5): EAGVAQSPRYKIIEKRQSVAFWCNPISGHATLYWYQQILGQGPKLLIQFQNNGVVDDSQLPKDRFSAERLKGVDSTLKIQPAKLEDSAVYLCASSPQLRGGLRETQYFGPGTRLLVL.

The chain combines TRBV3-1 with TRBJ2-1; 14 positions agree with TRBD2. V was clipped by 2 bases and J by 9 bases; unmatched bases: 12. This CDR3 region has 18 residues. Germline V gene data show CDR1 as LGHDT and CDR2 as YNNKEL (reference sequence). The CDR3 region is CASSQWGLAGAQSGEQFF. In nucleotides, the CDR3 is TGTGCCAGCAGCCAATGGGGACTAGCGGGAGCCCAGTCGGGTGAGCAGTTCTTC.

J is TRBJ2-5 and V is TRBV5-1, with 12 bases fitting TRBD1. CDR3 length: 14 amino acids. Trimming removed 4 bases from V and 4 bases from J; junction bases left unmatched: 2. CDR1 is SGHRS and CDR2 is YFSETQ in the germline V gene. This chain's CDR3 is CASSRDRGPETQYF. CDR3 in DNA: TGCGCCAGCAGCCGGGACAGGGGGCCAGAGACCCAGTACTTC.

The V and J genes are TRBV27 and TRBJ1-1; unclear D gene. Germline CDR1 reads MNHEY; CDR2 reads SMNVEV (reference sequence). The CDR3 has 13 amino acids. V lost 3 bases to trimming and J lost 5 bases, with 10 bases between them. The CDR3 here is CASSFLRTTEAFF. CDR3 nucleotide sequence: TGTGCCAGCAGTTTCCTACGGACGACTGAAGCTTTCTTT.

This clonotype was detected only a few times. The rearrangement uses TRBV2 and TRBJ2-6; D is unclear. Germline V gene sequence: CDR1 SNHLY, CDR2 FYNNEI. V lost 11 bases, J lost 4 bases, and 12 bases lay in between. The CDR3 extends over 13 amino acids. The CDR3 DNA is TGTGCCGGCCGCGGTACCGGGGCCAACGTCCTGACTTTC. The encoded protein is CAGRGTGANVLTF.

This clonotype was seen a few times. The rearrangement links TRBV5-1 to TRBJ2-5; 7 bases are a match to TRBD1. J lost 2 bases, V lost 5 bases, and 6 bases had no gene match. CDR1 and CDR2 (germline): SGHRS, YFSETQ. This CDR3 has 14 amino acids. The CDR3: CASRFLTGQETQYF. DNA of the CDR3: TGCGCCAGCAGATTTCTGACAGGGCAAGAGACCCAGTACTTC.

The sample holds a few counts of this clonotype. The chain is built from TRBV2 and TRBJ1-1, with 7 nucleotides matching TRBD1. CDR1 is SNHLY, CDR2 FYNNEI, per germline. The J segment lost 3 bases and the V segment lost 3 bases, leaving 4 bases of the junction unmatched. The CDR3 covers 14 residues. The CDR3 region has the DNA TGTGCCAGCAGTGATGGTCAGGGGGACACTGAAGCTTTCTTT. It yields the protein CASSDGQGDTEAFF.